This TCR beta chain was recovered during a study of shared clonotypes between healthy human individuals. Study-level information: Three plates were used per donor for CD4 naive, three for CD4 memory, two for CD8 naive and one for CD8 memory. Study conclusions and caveats: Memory subsets had estimated richness that was generally smaller than that of naive subsets. Around 5% of naive CD4 clonotypes were common to a handful of donors.

A word on this clone: Its antigen is unknown.

Clones were sequenced by immunoSEQ multiplex PCR, and TCRdb holds only the in-frame ones, with some missing. The data hold over a million clones, with about 76% observed a single time. Germline-derived CDR1 and CDR2 are SGHNT and YYREEE (reference sequence). Germline trimming cut 2 bases from V and 0 bases from J; bases unmatched to any gene: 3. The CDR3 is 16 amino acids. The clonotype comes from a man aged 18-30 years in good health. Sequenced sample: memory CD4+ T cells sorted from blood. As to subset: CD45RA-negative fraction. The V and J genes are TRBV5-4 and TRBJ1-4; 8 nucleotides match TRBD1. CDR3 sequence reads: CASSFRTGSTNEKLFF. Written as DNA, the CDR3 is TGTGCCAGCAGCTTCAGGACAGGGTCAACTAATGAAAAACTGTTTTTT.